This T cell receptor (beta chain) was recorded in a study of breast tumors, draining lymph nodes, adjacent tissues. Study observations and caveats: Most tumor T cells seemingly derive from lymph node, then expand in tumor. Luminal-like breast cancer showed significantly higher tumor–nontumor repertoire similarity than basal-like.

V dropped 7 bases and J dropped 7; count of bases not matched to a gene: 4. The CDR3 runs 12 residues. TCRdb reanalysed the multiplex PCR reads using MiXCR and keeps one entry per CDR3 protein. The sample consists of about 130,000 distinct CDR3 sequences, about 20% of them appearing once. In this sample, this clonotype turned up many times. Antigen unknown. Axillary draining lymph nodes of breast cancer patients supplied the node samples. The sequence was obtained from a female donor with breast cancer. Some clones in this sample may be carry-over from other donors' samples. The V gene is TRBV12-3 or TRBV12-4, the J gene TRBJ1-3; 7 nucleotides align to TRBD1. Sequencing was done on a sample of axillary lymph node tissue. CDR3: CASKQGWNTIYF. The CDR3 region has the DNA TGTGCCAGCAAACAGGGGTGGAACACCATATATTTT.